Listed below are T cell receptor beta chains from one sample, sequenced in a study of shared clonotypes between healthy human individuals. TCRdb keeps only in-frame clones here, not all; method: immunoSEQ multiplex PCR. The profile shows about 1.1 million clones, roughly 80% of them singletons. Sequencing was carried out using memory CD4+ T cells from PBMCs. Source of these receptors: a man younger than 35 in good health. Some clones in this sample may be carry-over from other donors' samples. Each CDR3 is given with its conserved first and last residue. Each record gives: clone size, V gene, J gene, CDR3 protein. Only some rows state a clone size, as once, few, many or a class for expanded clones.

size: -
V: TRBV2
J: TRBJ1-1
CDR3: CASIKGNPGSTEAFF

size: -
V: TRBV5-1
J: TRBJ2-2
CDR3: CASSLEGGNTGELFF

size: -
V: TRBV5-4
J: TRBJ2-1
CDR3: CASSLEGSGEHRRNEQFF

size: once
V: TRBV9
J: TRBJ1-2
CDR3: CASSVVGTANYGYTF

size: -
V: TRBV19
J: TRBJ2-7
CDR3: CASSTRTNTYEQYF

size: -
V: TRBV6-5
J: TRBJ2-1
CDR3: CASSRGRNDEQFF

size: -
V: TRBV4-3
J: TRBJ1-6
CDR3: CASSQGQGGSPLHF

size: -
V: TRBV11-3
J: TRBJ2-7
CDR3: CASRTTLYEQYF

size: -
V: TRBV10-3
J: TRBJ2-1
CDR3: CAISESSGGYEQFF

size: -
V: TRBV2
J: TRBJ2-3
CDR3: CATMSGPGSDTQYF

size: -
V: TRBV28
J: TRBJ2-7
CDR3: CASSTSGYEQYF

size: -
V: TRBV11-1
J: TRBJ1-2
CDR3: CASSPQGHYGYTF

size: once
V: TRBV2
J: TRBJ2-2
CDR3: CASSQTAMSGELFF

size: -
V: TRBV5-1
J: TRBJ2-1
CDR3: CASSLGRGRDYEQFF

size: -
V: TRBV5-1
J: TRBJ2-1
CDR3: CASSLIRWSYNEQFF

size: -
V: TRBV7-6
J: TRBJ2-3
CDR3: CASSWGRARADTQYF

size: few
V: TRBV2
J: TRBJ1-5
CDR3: CASSVQRQPQHF

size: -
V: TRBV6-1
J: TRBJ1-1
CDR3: CASSEWGRSGTEAFF

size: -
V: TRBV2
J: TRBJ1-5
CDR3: CASSEGSRGYSNQPQHF

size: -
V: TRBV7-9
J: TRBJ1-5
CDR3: CASSFGGNQPQHF

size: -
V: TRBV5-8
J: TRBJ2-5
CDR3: CASSRNSGIQETQYF

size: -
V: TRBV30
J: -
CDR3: CAWRSGTSATYEQYF

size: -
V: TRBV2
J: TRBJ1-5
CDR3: CASSFVRRTGRLIQPQHF

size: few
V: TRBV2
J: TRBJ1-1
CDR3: CASSADLNTEAFF

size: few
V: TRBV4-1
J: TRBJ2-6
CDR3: CASSQITDRTNSGANVLTF

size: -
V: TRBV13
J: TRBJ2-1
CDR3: CASSLIAGVGNEQFF

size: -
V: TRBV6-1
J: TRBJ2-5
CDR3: CASSVLGNQETQYF

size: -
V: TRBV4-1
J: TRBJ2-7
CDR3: CASSPPSGRGDSYEQYF

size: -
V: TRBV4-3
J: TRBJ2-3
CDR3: CASSQDPGRDKLAQYF

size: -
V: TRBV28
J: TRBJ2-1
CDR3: CASPAGGLRNVNEQFF

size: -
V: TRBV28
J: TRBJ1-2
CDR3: CASSTPRGYTF

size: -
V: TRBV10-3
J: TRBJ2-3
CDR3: CAIGGSLADTQYF

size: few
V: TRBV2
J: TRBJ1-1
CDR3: CASRPEASNTEAFF

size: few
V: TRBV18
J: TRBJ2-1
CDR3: CASSPRQGARYNEQFF

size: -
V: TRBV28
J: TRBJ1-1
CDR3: CASKVTTGMNTEAFF

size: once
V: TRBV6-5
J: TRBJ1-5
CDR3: CASSRLPGHNQPQHF

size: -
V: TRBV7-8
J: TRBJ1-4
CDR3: CASSLDRVMRYEKLFF

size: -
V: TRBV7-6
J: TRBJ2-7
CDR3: CASSPTPGTGYEQYF

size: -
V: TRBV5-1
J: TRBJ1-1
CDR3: CASSLAGWRENTEAFF

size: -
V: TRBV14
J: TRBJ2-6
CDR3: CASSRTLTTGANVLTF

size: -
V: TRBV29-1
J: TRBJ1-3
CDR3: CSVDGGSLSGNTIYF

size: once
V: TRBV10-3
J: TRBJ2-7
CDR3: CAISITQGSYEQYF

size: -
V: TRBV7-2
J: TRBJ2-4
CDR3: CASSFFVGKNIQYF

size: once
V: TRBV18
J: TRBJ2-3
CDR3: CASSPRGSTDTQYF

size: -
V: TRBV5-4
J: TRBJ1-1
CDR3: CASSWGQGAQFTEAFF

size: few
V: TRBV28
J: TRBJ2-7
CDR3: CASRQGSSGSSYEQYF

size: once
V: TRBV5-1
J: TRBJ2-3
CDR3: CASSLAASTDTQYF

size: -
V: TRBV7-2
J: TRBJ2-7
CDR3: CASSPYRDREQYF

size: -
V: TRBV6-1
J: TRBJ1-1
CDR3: CASSEGYRNTEAFF

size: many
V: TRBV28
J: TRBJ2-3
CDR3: CASRGPSTDTQYF

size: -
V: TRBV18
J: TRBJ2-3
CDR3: CASSAQGVILDTQYF

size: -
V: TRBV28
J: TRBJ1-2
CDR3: CASRPPGTYGYTF

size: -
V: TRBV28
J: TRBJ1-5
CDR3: CASSHDRGGNQPQHF

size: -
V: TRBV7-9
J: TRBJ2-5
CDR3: CASSADLDTQETQYF

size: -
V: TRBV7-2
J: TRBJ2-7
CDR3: CASSLARNLYEQYF

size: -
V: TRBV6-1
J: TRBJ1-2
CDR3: CASAGRGFYGYTF

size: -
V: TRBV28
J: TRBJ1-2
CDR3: CASSSGTGLYGYTF

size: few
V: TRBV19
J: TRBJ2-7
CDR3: CASSRDRGYSYEQYF

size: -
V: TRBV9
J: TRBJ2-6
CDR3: CASSVRGSGANVLTF

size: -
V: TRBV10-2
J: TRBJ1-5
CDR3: CASSERRLSNQPQHF